This T cell receptor (beta chain) stems from a study of shared clonotypes between healthy human individuals. The J segment lost 4 bases and the V segment lost 0 bases, leaving 7 bases of the junction unmatched. The CDR3 is made up of 17 amino acids. Per the germline V gene, CDR1 is SGHAT and CDR2 is FQNNGV. Some clones are missing from TCRdb's copy, which holds only in-frame ones; the method was immunoSEQ multiplex PCR. The data hold about 2 million clones, with just under 95% observed a single time. Terminally differentiated effector memory CD45RA+ cells were left out of the naive CD8 fraction, which was CD45RO-negative and positively selected for CCR7.

Sample: naive CD8+ T cells sorted from blood. The receptor was derived from a young man in good health. The chain uses TRBV11-2 and TRBJ2-5; 11 positions match TRBD2. The CDR3 reads CASSLEFGLAGLETQYF. For the CDR3, the DNA is TGTGCCAGCAGCTTAGAATTTGGACTAGCGGGCCTAGAGACCCAGTACTTC.